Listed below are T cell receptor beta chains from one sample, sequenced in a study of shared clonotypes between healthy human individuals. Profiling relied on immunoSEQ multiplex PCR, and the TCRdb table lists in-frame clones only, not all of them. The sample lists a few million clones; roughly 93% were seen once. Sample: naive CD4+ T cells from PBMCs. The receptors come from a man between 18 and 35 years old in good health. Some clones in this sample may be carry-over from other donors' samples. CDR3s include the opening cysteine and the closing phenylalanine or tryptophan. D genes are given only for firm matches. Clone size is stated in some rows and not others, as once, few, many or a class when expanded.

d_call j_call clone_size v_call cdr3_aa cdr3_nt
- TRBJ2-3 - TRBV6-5 CASSYSGETDTQYF TGTGCCAGCAGTTACTCTGGAGAGACAGATACGCAGTATTTT
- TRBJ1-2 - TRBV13 CASNHAGEGYGYTF TGTGCCAGCAACCATGCGGGGGAGGGCTATGGCTACACCTTC
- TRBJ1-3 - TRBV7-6 CASSPGRRGDTIYF TGTGCCAGCAGCCCTGGACGGAGAGGGGACACCATATATTTT
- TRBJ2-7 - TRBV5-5 CASSPIAGTPPEQYF TGTGCCAGCAGCCCCATTGCCGGGACTCCTCCCGAGCAGTACTTC
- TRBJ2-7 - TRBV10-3 CAISGSGEQYF TGTGCCATCAGTGGGTCTGGGGAGCAGTACTTC
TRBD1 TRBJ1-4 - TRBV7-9 CASSPYRGRHEKLFF TGTGCCAGCAGCCCCTACAGGGGGCGACATGAAAAACTGTTTTTT
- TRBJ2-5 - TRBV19 CASSIWGDKETQYF TGTGCCAGTAGTATATGGGGGGACAAAGAGACCCAGTACTTC
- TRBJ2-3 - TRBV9 CASSVNVQTDTQYF TGTGCCAGCAGCGTAAATGTCCAAACAGATACGCAGTATTTT
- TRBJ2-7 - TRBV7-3 CASSPRDSNLKYF TGTGCCAGCAGCCCCCGGGATTCCAACCTTAAGTACTTC
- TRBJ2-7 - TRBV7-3 CASSLTASYEQYF TGTGCCAGCAGCTTAACGGCTAGTTACGAGCAGTACTTC
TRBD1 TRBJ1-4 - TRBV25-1 CASSITGGAGQNEKLFF TGTGCCAGCAGCATTACAGGGGGCGCGGGGCAAAATGAAAAACTGTTTTTT
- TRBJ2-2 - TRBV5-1 CASSSGGTFGTGELFF TGCGCCAGCAGCTCTGGCGGGACGTTCGGCACCGGGGAGCTGTTTTTT
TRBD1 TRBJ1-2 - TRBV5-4 CASRNIRTGSYGYTF TGTGCCAGCAGAAACATTCGGACAGGCTCCTATGGCTACACCTTC
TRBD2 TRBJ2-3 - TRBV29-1 CSGGLAGGTDTQYF TGCAGCGGGGGACTAGCGGGAGGGACAGATACGCAGTATTTT
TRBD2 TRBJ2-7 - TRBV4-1 CASSRHPPGLAGGPYEQYF TGCGCCAGCAGCCGTCACCCCCCGGGACTAGCGGGAGGGCCCTACGAGCAGTACTTC
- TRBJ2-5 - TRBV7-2 CASSFGTTPSETQYF TGTGCCAGCAGCTTTGGGACCACTCCCTCAGAGACCCAGTACTTC
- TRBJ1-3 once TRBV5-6 CASSLSRGKNTIYF TGTGCCAGCAGCTTGAGCAGGGGTAAAAACACCATATATTTT
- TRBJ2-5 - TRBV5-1 CASSPEKETQYF TGCGCCAGCAGCCCCGAGAAGGAGACCCAGTACTTC
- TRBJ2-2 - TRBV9 CASSVNTGELFF TGTGCCAGCAGCGTCAACACCGGGGAGCTGTTTTTT
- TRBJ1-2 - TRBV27 CASSLSRGAGYGYTF TGTGCCAGCAGTTTATCACGGGGGGCAGGCTATGGCTACACCTTC
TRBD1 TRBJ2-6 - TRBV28 CASSDPTGGGSGANVLTF TGTGCCAGCAGTGATCCGACAGGGGGTGGCTCTGGGGCCAACGTCCTGACTTTC
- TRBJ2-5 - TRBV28 CASSFPPNSPRETQYF TGTGCCAGCAGTTTCCCTCCCAACAGTCCTCGGGAGACCCAGTACTTC
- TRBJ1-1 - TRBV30 CAWGGHANTEAFF TGTGCCTGGGGGGGACACGCGAACACTGAAGCTTTCTTT
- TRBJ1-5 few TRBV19 CASSLIQGGGNQPQHF TGTGCCAGTAGTCTGATACAGGGCGGGGGAAATCAGCCCCAGCATTTT
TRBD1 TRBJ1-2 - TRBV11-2 CASTTNRQGDFRSYTF TGTGCCAGCACCACGAACCGACAGGGCGATTTTAGGAGCTACACCTTC
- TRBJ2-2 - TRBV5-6 CASSTYTGELFF TGTGCCAGCAGCACCTACACCGGGGAGCTGTTTTTT
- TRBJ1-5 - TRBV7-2 CASSLGEWNQPQHF TGTGCCAGCAGCTTAGGGGAGTGGAATCAGCCCCAGCATTTT
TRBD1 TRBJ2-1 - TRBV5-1 CASSLGDRATVGEQFF TGCGCCAGCAGCTTGGGGGACAGGGCGACCGTTGGTGAGCAGTTCTTC
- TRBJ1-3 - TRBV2 CASRGGSGNTIYF TGTGCCAGCAGGGGGGGCTCTGGAAACACCATATATTTT
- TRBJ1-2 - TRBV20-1 CSARDRPGYTF TGCAGTGCTAGAGATCGCCCCGGCTACACCTTC
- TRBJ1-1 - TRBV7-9 CASSQTGAEAFF TGTGCCAGCTCACAGACAGGCGCTGAAGCTTTCTTT
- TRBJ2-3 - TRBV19 CASREGRDTQYF TGTGCCAGTCGTGAGGGGCGGGACACGCAGTATTTT
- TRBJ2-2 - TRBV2 CASGRLPPNTGELFF TGTGCCAGCGGGAGACTTCCACCCAACACCGGGGAGCTGTTTTTT
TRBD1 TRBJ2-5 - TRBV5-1 CASSSGTGADSETQYF TGCGCCAGCAGCTCCGGGACAGGGGCGGACTCGGAGACCCAGTACTTC
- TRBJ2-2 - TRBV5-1 CASSLDDRPYTGELFF TGCGCCAGCAGCTTGGATGACAGGCCCTACACCGGGGAGCTGTTTTTT
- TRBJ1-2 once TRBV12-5 CASGTPGTNYGYTF TGTGCTAGTGGCACCCCGGGGACCAACTATGGCTACACCTTC
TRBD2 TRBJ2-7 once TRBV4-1 CASSRTSVYEQYF TGCGCCAGCAGCCGGACTAGCGTTTACGAGCAGTACTTC
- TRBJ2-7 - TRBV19 CASRDTGQAPYEQYF TGTGCCAGTAGGGATACAGGCCAAGCCCCCTACGAGCAGTACTTC
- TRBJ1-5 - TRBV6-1 CATLRTASNQPQHF TGTGCCACCCTTAGGACAGCTAGCAATCAGCCCCAGCATTTT
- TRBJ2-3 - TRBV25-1 CASSSVEISTDTQYF TGTGCCAGCAGCTCCGTAGAGATCAGCACAGATACGCAGTATTTT
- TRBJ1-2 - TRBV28 CASSLGQAAGYTF TGTGCCAGCAGTTTAGGTCAGGCTGCGGGCTACACCTTC
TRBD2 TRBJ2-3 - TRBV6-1 CASLVGGISDTQYF TGTGCCAGCCTTGTCGGGGGGATTTCAGATACGCAGTATTTT
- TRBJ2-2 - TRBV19 CASSIDPTPTGELFF TGTGCCAGTAGTATAGACCCGACACCTACCGGGGAGCTGTTTTTT
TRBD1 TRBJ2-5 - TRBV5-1 CASSSTGDETQYF TGCGCCAGCAGCTCAACAGGGGACGAGACCCAGTACTTC
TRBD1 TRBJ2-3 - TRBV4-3 CASSQDFGGTGGYNTQYF TGCGCCAGCAGCCAAGATTTCGGGGGGACAGGGGGCTATAATACGCAGTATTTT
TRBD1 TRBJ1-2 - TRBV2 CASRRDRGPRGYTF TGTGCCAGCAGGCGGGACAGGGGGCCGAGGGGCTACACCTTC
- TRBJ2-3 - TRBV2 CASRKRGSTDTQYF TGTGCCAGCAGAAAAAGGGGGAGCACAGATACGCAGTATTTT
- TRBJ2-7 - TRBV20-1 CSALVPYEQYF TGCAGTGCTTTGGTCCCCTACGAGCAGTACTTC
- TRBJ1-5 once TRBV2 CASSQGLQLQPQHF TGTGCCAGCAGTCAGGGCCTACAGCTCCAGCCCCAGCATTTT
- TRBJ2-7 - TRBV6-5 CASSRNRYDHEQYF TGTGCCAGCAGCAGAAATCGGTACGATCACGAGCAGTACTTC
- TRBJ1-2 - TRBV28 CASSRGSDYGYTF TGTGCCAGCAGCAGGGGCTCGGACTATGGCTACACCTTC
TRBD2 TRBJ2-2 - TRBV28 CATSAGGANTGELFF TGTGCCACCTCAGCGGGAGGCGCGAACACCGGGGAGCTGTTTTTT
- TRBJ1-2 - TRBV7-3 CASSLEGYGYTF TGTGCCAGCAGCTTAGAGGGCTATGGCTACACCTTC
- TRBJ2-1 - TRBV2 CASSEEVRPQFF TGTGCCAGCAGTGAAGAGGTACGGCCCCAGTTCTTC